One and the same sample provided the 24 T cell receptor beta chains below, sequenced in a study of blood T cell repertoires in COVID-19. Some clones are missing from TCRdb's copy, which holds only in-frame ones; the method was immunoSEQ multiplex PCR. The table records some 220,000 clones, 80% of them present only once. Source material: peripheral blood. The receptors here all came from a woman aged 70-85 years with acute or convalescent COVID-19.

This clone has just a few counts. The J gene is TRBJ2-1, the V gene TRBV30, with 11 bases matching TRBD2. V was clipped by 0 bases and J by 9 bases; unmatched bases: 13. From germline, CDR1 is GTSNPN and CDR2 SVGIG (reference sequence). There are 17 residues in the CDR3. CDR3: CAWSVLGSGGAVSEQFF. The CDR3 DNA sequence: TGTGCCTGGAGTGTATTGGGTAGCGGGGGGGCCGTGAGTGAGCAGTTCTTC.

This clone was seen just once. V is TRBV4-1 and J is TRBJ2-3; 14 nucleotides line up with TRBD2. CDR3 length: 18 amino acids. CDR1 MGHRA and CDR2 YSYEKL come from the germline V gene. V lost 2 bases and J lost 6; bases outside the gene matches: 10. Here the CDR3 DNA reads TGCGCCAGCAGCCAATCGTTGACTAGCGGGGGGGCTAGGGATACGCAGTATTTT. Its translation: CASSQSLTSGGARDTQYF.

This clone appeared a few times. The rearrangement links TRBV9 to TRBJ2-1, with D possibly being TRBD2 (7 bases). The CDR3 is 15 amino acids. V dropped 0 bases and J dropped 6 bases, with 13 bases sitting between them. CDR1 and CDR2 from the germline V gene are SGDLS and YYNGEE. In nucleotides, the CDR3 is TGTGCCAGCAGCGTAGAGAGGGGGGGAGGCAATGAGCAGTTCTTC. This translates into CASSVERGGGNEQFF.

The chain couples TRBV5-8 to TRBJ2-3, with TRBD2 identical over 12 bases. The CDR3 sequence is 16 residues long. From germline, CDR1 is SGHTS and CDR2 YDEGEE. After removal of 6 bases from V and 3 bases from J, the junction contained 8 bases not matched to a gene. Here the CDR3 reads CASISRLAGVTDTQYF. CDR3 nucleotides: TGTGCCAGCATCAGTAGACTAGCGGGGGTTACAGATACGCAGTATTTT.

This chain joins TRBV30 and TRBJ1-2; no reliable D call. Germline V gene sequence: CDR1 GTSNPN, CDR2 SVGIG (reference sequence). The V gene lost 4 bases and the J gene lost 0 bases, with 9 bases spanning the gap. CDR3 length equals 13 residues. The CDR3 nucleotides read TGTGCCTGGACAGGTGAAGCTAACTATGGCTACACCTTC. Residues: CAWTGEANYGYTF.

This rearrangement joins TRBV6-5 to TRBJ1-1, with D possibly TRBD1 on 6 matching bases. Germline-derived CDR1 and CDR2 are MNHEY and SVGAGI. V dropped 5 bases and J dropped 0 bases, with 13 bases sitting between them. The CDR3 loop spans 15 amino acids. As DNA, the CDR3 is TGTGCCAGCAGTACGCTGGACAGAGTGAACACTGAAGCTTTCTTT. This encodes CASSTLDRVNTEAFF.

The CDR3 nucleotides are TGTGCCAGCAGCCAATCCCTAGGGGGGGGCCGAGAGACCCAGTACTTC. This codes for CASSQSLGGGRETQYF. This chain joins TRBV4-2 and TRBJ2-5, with D possibly matching TRBD2 (7 bases). Trimming removed 2 bases from V and 4 bases from J, with 17 bases in between. This CDR3 spans 16 amino acids. Germline V gene data show CDR1 as LGHNA and CDR2 as YNFKEQ.

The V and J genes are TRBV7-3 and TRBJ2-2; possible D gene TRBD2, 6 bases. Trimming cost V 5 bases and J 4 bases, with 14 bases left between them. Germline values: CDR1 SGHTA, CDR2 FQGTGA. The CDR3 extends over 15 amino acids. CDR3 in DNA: TGTGCCAGCAGCCCGACTAGGACAAGCACCGGGGAGCTGTTTTTT. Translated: CASSPTRTSTGELFF.

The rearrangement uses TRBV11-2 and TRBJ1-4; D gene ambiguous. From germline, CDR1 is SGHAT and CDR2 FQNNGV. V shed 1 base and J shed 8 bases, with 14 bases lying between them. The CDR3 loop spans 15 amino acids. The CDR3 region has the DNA TGTGCCAGCAGCTTAGGAGGTAGGAGAGGAGAAAAACTGTTTTTT. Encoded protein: CASSLGGRRGEKLFF.

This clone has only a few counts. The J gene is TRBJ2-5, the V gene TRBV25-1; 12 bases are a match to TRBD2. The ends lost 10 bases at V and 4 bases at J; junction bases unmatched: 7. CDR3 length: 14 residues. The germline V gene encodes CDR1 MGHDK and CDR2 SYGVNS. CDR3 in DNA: TGTGCCACCGCCCTAGCGGGGGGGATAGAGACCCAGTACTTC. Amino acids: CATALAGGIETQYF.

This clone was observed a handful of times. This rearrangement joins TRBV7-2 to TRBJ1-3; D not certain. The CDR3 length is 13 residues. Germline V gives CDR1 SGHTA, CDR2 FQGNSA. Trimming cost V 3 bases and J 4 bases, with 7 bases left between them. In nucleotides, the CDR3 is TGTGCCAGCAGCTTGAGTCTAGGAAACACCATATATTTT. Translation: CASSLSLGNTIYF.

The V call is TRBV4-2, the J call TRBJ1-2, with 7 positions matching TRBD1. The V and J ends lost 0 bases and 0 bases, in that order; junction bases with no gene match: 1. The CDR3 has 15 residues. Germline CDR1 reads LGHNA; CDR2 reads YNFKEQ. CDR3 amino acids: CASSQDGTANYGYTF. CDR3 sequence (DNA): TGTGCCAGCAGCCAAGATGGGACAGCTAACTATGGCTACACCTTC.

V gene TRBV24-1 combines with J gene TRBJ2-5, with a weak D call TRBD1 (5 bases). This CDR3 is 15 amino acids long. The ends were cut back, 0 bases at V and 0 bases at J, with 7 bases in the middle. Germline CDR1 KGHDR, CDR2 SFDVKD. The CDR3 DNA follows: TGTGCCACCAGTGATTTGCAGGGTTACCAAGAGACCCAGTACTTC. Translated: CATSDLQGYQETQYF.

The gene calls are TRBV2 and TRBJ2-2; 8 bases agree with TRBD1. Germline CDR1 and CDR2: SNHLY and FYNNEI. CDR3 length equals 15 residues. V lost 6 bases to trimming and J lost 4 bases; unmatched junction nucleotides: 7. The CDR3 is CASSRGQGFTGELFF. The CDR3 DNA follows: TGTGCCAGCAGCCGCGGACAGGGTTTCACCGGGGAGCTGTTTTTT.

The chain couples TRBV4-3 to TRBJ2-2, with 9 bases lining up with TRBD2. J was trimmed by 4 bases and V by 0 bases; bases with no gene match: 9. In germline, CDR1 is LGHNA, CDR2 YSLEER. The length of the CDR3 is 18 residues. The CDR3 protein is CASSQETGSGGPTGELFF. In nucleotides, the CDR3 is TGCGCCAGCAGCCAAGAGACGGGGAGCGGGGGGCCCACCGGGGAGCTGTTTTTT.

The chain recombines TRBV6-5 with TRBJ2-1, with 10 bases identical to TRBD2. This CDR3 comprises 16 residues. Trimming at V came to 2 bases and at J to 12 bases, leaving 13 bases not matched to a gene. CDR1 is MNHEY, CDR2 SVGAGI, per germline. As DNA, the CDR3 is TGTGCCAGCAGTTACCAAGTAGCGAGCGGGGGGGAAGGGCAGTTCTTC. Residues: CASSYQVASGGEGQFF.

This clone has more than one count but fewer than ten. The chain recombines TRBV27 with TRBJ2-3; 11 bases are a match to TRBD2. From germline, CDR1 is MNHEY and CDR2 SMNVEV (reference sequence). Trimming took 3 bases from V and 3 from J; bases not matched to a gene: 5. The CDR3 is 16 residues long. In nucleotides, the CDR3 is TGTGCCAGCAGTTTTAGCGGGGGGGCTCCGACAGATACGCAGTATTTT. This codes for CASSFSGGAPTDTQYF.

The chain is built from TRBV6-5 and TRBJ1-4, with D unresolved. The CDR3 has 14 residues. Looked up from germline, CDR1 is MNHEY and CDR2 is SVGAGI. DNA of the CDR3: TGTGGAATCGGAAAACGGACTTTTAATGAAAAACTGTTTTTT. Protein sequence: CGIGKRTFNEKLFF.

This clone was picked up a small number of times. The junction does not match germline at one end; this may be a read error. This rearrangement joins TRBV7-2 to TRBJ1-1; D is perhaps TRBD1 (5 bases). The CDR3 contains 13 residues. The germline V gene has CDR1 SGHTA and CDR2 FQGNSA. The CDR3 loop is CASSFRVKTEAFF. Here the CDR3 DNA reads TGTGCCAGCAGCTTCAGGGTGAAGACTGAAGCTTTCTTT.

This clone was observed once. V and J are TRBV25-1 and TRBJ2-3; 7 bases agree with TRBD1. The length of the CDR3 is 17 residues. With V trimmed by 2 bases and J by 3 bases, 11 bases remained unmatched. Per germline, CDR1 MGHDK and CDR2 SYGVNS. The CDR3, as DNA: TGTGCCAGCAGTGAAGGGGTACAGGGGCCGGTGACAGATACGCAGTATTTT. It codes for CASSEGVQGPVTDTQYF.

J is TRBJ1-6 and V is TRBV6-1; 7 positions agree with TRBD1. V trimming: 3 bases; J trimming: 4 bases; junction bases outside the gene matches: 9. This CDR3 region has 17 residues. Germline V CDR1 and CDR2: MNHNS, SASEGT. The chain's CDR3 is CASSDMGGTAYNSPLHF. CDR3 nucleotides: TGTGCCAGCAGTGATATGGGTGGGACAGCGTATAATTCACCCCTCCACTTT.

CDR3 sequence: CAWSQGNTEAFF. Written as DNA, the CDR3 is TGTGCCTGGAGCCAGGGGAACACTGAAGCTTTCTTT. The chain carries TRBV30 and TRBJ1-1, with a tentative D call TRBD1 (5 bases). V lost 3 bases and J lost 1, with 6 bases in between. In germline, CDR1 is GTSNPN, CDR2 SVGIG (reference sequence). The length of the CDR3 is 12 residues.

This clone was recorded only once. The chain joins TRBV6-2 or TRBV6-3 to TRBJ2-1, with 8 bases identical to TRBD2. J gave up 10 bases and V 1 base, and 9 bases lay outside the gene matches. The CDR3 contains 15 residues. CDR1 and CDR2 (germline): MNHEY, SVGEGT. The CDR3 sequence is CASSYFAGGSLEQFF. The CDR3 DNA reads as TGTGCCAGCAGTTACTTTGCGGGGGGATCATTAGAGCAGTTCTTC.

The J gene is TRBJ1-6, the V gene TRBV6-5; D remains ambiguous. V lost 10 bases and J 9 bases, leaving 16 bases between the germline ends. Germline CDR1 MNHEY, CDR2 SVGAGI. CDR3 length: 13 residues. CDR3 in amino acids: CANKREKGSPLHF. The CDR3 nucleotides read TGTGCCAACAAAAGGGAGAAGGGTTCACCCCTCCACTTT.